This paragraph reports one TCR beta chain. This record belongs to a study of control samples from healthy donors and cancer patients. Repertoires were generated with immunoSEQ multiplex PCR, while TCRdb's copy carries only in-frame clones and drops some. The profile shows approximately 80,000 clones, 91% of them singletons. The clonotype originates from a man aged 30-40 years in good health. Source material: blood.

The CDR3 is CASSLFTREYGYTF. The CDR3 region has the DNA TGTGCCAGCAGCTTATTCACCCGGGAATATGGCTACACCTTC. The chain links TRBV5-4 to TRBJ1-2; D remains ambiguous. Trimming stripped 2 bases from V and 5 bases from J, with 13 bases between. Germline V CDR1 and CDR2: SGHNT, YYREEE (reference sequence). The CDR3 extends over 14 amino acids.